One TCR beta chain is described in this entry. This specimen comes from a study of blood T cell repertoires in COVID-19. Across the whole study: The analysed material was cDNA or gDNA that came from T cells, B-cell-depleted T cells, or PBMCs.

Participants came from around 25 US areas, aged roughly 18 to 89 years. Donors were grouped by their self-reported clinical history. Per germline, CDR1 MNHEY and CDR2 SMNVEV (reference sequence). The CDR3 totals 17 residues. After removal of 0 bases from V and 4 bases from J, the junction contained 9 bases not matched to a gene. Authors' analysis steps: Researchers report that nucleated cell counts were estimated from reference gene primer amplification. Sequencing was performed with immunoSEQ multiplex PCR; in TCRdb, only in-frame clones are kept and a portion is missing. Clone size and the V and J calls come from that table; the DNA yielded D and trimming. The profile shows about 190,000 clones, 84% of them singletons.

This chain uses TRBV27 with TRBJ1-5, with 7 bases aligning to TRBD1. The receptor comes from a woman under 40 who had been exposed to COVID-19. Sequencing was carried out using PBMCs or T cells enriched from blood (not recorded which). The CDR3 loop is CASSLSGSTGVNQPQHF. The CDR3, as DNA: TGTGCCAGCAGTTTATCGGGTTCTACAGGGGTTAATCAGCCCCAGCATTTT.